This paragraph covers one TCR beta chain sequence. The method was immunoSEQ multiplex PCR; TCRdb's version includes in-frame clones alone and lacks a portion of them. The data hold about 12,000 clones, with about 95% observed a single time. The data derive from a study of technical replicates of blood from four donors. J lost 2 bases, V lost 3 bases, and 6 bases had no gene match. The germline CDR1 and CDR2 sequences are SEHNR and FQNEAQ (reference sequence). The CDR3 has 15 amino acids. The sequencing input was PBMCs. The chain is built from TRBV7-9 and TRBJ2-7, with 8 bases lining up with TRBD2. This receptor was identified in a human donor in good health. In DNA, the CDR3 is TGTGCCAGCAGCTTGGGACTAGTCTATCCCTACGAGCAGTACTTC. This codes for CASSLGLVYPYEQYF.